What follows is one TCR beta chain and its context. The antigen is undetermined. Here immunoSEQ multiplex PCR was the method, and the copy in TCRdb shows in-frame clones only, minus some. The sample yields about 240,000 clones, approximately 83% seen once. This entry belongs to a study of cytomegalovirus exposure and HLA in healthy donors. Study-level information: The same platform was used for the 120 or so validation repertoires as for the approximately 730 first-cohort repertoires, as reported in a later analysis.

The CDR3 spans 13 residues. Per the germline V gene, CDR1 is SEHNR and CDR2 is FQNEAQ (reference sequence). V shed 5 bases and J 7 bases; nucleotides not matched to a gene: 5. Study-wide findings and caveats: High specificity and sensitivity for cytomegalovirus status were reported for the classifier. The study flagged about 150 TCR beta chains as cytomegalovirus-associated.

The chain has TRBV7-9 and TRBJ1-5, with 7 bases matching TRBD1. This TCR was recovered from a woman younger than 45 in good health and CMV-seropositive. The source material was PBMCs. CDR3 DNA sequence: TGTGCCAGCAGCCACGGAGGGGGCCAGCCCCAGCATTTT. Translating it yields CASSHGGGQPQHF. Using reference TRBV7-9 and TRBJ1-5 for the parts outside the CDR3, the full variable domain is DTGVSQNPRHKITKRGQNVTFRCDPISEHNRLYWYRQTLGQGPEFLTYFQNEAQLEKSRLLSDRFSAERPKGSFSTLEIQRTEQGDSAMYLCASSHGGGQPQHFGDGTRLSIL.